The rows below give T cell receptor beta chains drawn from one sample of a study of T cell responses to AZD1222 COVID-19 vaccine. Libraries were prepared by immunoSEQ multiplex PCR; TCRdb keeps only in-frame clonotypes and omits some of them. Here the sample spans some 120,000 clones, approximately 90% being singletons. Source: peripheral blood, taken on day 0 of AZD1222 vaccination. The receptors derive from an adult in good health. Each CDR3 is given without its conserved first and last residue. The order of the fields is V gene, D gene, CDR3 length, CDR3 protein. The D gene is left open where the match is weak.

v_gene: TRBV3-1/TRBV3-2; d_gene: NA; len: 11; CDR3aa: ASSQDSGIEAF
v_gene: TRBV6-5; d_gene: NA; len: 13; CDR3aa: ASSSSGRGHQPQH
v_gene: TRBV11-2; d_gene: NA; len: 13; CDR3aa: ASSRGWVKGTEAF
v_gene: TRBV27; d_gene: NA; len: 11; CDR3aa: ASSESLSRGYT
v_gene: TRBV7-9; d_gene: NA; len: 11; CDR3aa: ASSFWENTEAF
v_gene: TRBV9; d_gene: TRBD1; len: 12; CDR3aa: ASSVGQGNEKLF
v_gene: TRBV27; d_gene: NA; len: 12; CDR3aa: ASTVGAAYNEQF
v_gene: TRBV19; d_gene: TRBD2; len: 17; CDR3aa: ASSAGTSGSPLNTGELF
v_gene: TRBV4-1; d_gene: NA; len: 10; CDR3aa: ASSQGEDEQF
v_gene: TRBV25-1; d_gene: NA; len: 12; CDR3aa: ASSAWGHPYEQY
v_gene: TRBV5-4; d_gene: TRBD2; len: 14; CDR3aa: ASSFPGTSSYNEQF
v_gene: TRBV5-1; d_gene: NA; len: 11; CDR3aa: ASSLGVGGEAF
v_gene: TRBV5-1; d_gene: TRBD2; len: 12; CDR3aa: ASSLVAGVDEQY
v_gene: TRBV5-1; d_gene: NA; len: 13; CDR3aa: ASSLWGAGTDTQY